These 7 T cell receptor beta chains came from one sample sequenced in a study of T cells in Graves' hyperthyroidism and ophthalmopathy (dated by TCRdb to about 2019). The method was multiplex PCR. TCRdb shows the sequencer as Illumina HiSeq 2000. The TCR beta CDR3 regions were amplified from the RNA transcripts. The TCR CDR3 was subjected to a first round of RT-PCR using the HTBI primer set and the Qiagen OneStep RT-PCR kit. Clones were called with MiXCR by TCRdb after fastp trimmed the public reads at Q25, and only in-frame beta chains were retained. Every CDR3 protein is listed once, alongside the most common genes and DNA of its rows. Across this sample there are around 600,000 distinct CDR3 sequences, with over 40% seen only once. In total, the top ten clones hold less than 9% of the sample. Sequencing was performed on peripheral blood or thyroid tissue (not recorded which). The source of these receptors is an adult man with Graves' disease, either hyperthyroidism or ophthalmopathy (not recorded which).

The chain is built from TRBV20-1 and TRBJ1-5; 9 bases match TRBD1. CDR3 length equals 14 residues. Trimming cost V 4 bases and J 7 bases; bases outside gene matches: 8. The germline V gene has CDR1 DFQATT and CDR2 SNEGSKA (reference sequence). Here the CDR3 reads CSATGTGPEQPQHF. The CDR3 coding sequence is TGCAGTGCTACAGGGACAGGGCCAGAGCAGCCCCAGCATTTT.

The V and J genes are TRBV29-1 and TRBJ2-7, with D perhaps matching TRBD1 (6 bases). The CDR3 length is 12 residues. V was pared by 6 bases and J by 5 bases, with 14 bases between. The germline V gene has CDR1 SQVTM and CDR2 ANQGSEA. CDR3: CSVGQGFDEQYF. CDR3 bases: TGCAGCGTAGGGCAGGGGTTTGACGAGCAGTACTTC.

The genes are TRBV2 and TRBJ1-6; the D is unclear. CDR3 size: 16 residues. Per the germline V gene, CDR1 is SNHLY and CDR2 is FYNNEI. The V end lost 4 bases, the J end lost 1 base, and 11 bases lay between the germline ends. CDR3 region: CASSVRSRSYNSPLHF. CDR3 in DNA: TGTGCCAGCAGTGTCAGGTCCAGATCCTATAATTCACCCCTCCACTTT.

This clonotype was picked up many times. The chain has TRBV6-5 and TRBJ2-5; D not certain. Germline assignment: CDR1 MNHEY and CDR2 SVGAGI. Trimming stripped 6 bases from V and 0 bases from J, with 11 bases between. The length of the CDR3 is 14 residues. Here the CDR3 DNA reads TGTGCCAGCAGCTACGGTGGGAACCAAGAGACCCAGTACTTC. It yields the protein CASSYGGNQETQYF.

This clonotype came up many times. The chain links TRBV29-1 to TRBJ2-7, with TRBD1 as a possible D gene (6 bases). CDR1 is SQVTM and CDR2 is ANQGSEA in the germline V gene. The CDR3 has 13 residues. V was trimmed by 5 bases and J by 2 bases, leaving 13 bases between them. CDR3 sequence reads: CSVLDSETYEQYF. In DNA, the CDR3 is TGCAGCGTTCTGGACAGCGAAACCTACGAGCAGTACTTC.

This clonotype was seen more than once but under ten times. The chain recombines TRBV14 with TRBJ2-2; TRBD2 aligns across 8 bases. The CDR3 extends over 16 amino acids. V lost 6 bases and J lost 6; bases outside the gene matches: 12. Germline CDR1 SGHDN, CDR2 FVKESK. The CDR3 nucleotides are TGTGCCAGCAGGAGACTAGCGACGGGGCCTGCCGGGGAGCTGTTTTTT. Translation: CASRRLATGPAGELFF.

This clonotype was counted ten times or more. The chain joins TRBV15 to TRBJ2-7; 8 nucleotides line up with TRBD1. V lost 5 bases and J lost 12; bases outside the gene matches: 6. The CDR3 has 11 amino acids. Germline CDR1 LNHNV, CDR2 YYDKDF (reference sequence). CDR3 residues: CATSGGTGPYF. The DNA of the CDR3 is TGTGCCACCAGCGGAGGGACAGGTCCGTACTTC.